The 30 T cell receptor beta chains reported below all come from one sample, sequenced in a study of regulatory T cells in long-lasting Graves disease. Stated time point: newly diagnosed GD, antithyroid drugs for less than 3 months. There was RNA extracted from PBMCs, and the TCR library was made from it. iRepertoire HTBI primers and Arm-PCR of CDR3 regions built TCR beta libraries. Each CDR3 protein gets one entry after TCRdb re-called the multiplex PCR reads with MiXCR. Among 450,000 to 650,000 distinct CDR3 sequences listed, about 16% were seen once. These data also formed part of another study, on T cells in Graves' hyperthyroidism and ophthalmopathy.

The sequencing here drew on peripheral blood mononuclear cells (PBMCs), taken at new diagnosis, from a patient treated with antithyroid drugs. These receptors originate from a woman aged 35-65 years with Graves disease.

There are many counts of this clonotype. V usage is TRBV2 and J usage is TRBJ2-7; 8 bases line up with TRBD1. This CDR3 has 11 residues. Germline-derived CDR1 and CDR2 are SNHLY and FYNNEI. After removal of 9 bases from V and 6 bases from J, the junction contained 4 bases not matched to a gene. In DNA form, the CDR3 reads TGTGCCAGAGGACAGGGTTCCGAGCAGTACTTC. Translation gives CARGQGSEQYF. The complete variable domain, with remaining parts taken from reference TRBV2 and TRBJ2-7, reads EPEVTQTPSHQVTQMGQEVILRCVPISNHLYFYWYRQILGQKVEFLVSFYNNEISEKSEIFDDQFSVERPDGSNFTLKIRSTKLEDSAMYFCARGQGSEQYFGPGTRLTVT.

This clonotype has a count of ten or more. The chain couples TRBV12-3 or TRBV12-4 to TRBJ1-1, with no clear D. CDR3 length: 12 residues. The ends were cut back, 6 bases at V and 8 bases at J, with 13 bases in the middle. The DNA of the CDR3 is TGTGCCAGCAGCACCCCAGGAGCCGAAGCTTTCTTT. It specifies CASSTPGAEAFF.

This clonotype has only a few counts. For the CDR3, the DNA is TGCGCCAGCAGCCCACCTGCGCGTAATGATGCTTTCTTT. This gives the protein CASSPPARNDAFF. The V and J genes are TRBV5-1 and TRBJ1-1; D not certain. Germline-derived CDR1 and CDR2 are SGHRS and YFSETQ. The CDR3 spans 13 residues. Trimming took 4 bases from V and 11 from J, leaving 18 bases between them.

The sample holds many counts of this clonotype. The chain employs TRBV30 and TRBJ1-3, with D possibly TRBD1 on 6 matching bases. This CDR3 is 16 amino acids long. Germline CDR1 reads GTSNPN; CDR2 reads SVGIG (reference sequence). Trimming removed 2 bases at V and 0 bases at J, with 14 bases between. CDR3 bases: TGTGCCTGGAGTCCGCGGGACACCTTCTCTGGAAACACCATATATTTT. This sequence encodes CAWSPRDTFSGNTIYF.

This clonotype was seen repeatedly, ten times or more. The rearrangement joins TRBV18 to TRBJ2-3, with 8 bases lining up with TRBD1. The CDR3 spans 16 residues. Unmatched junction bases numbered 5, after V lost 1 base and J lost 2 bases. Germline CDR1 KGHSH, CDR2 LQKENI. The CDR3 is CASSPRKTGVTDTQYF. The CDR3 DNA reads TGTGCCAGCTCACCACGGAAGACAGGGGTCACAGATACGCAGTATTTT. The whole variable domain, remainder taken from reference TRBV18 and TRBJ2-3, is NAGVMQNPRHLVRRRGQEARLRCSPMKGHSHVYWYRQLPEEGLKFMVYLQKENIIDESGMPKERFSAEFPKEGPSILRIQQVVRGDSAAYFCASSPRKTGVTDTQYFGPGTRLTVL.

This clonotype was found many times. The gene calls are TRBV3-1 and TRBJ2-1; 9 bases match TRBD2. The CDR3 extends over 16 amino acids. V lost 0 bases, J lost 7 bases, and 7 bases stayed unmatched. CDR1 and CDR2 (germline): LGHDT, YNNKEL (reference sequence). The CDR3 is CASSQDWVLAGNEQFF. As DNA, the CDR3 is TGTGCCAGCAGCCAAGATTGGGTGCTAGCGGGGAATGAGCAGTTCTTC.

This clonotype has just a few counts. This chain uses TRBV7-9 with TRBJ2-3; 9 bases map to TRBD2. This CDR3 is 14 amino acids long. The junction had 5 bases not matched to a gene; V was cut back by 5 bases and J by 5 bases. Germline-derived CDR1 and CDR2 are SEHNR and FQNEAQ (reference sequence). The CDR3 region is CASSAGGAGDTQYF. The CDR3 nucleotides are TGTGCCAGCAGCGCGGGGGGGGCTGGAGATACGCAGTATTTT.

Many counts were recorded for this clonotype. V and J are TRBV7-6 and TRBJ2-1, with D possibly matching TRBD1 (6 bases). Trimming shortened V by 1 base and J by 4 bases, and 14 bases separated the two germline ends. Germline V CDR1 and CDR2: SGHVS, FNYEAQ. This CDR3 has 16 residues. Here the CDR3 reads CASSLEQGRVYNEQFF. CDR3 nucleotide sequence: TGTGCCAGCAGCTTAGAACAGGGAAGGGTTTACAATGAGCAGTTCTTC.

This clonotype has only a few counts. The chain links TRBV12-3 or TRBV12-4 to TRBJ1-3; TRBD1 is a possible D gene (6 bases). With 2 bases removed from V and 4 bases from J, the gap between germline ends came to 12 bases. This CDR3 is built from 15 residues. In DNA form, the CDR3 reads TGTGCCAGCAGTTTATCGGGGGCGGGCGGAAACACCATATATTTT. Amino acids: CASSLSGAGGNTIYF.

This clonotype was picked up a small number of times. The chain's CDR3 is CASSLGSRGVQYEQYF. The CDR3 DNA reads TGCGCCAGCAGCTTGGGTTCCCGGGGGGTCCAATACGAGCAGTACTTC. This chain joins TRBV5-1 and TRBJ2-7, with 7 bases matching TRBD2. This CDR3 has 16 residues. V trimming: 0 bases; J trimming: 4 bases; junction bases outside the gene matches: 10. Germline lookup yields CDR1 SGHRS and CDR2 YFSETQ. The complete variable domain, with remaining parts taken from reference TRBV5-1 and TRBJ2-7, reads KAGVTQTPRYLIKTRGQQVTLSCSPISGHRSVSWYQQTPGQGLQFLFEYFSETQRNKGNFPGRFSGRQFSNSRSEMNVSTLELGDSALYLCASSLGSRGVQYEQYFGPGTRLTVT.

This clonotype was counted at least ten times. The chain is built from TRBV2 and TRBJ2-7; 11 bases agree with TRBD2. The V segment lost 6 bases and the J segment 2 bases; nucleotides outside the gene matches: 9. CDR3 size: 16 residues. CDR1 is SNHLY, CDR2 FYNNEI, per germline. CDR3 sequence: CASSGLAGGGPYEQYF. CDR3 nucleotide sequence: TGTGCCAGCAGCGGACTAGCGGGTGGGGGACCCTACGAGCAGTACTTC.

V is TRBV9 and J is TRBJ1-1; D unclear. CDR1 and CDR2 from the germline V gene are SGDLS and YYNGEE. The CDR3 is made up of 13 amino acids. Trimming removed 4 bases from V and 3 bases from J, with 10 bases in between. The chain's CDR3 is CASSPRVDTEAFF. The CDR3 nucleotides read TGTGCCAGCAGCCCGCGGGTTGACACTGAAGCTTTCTTT.

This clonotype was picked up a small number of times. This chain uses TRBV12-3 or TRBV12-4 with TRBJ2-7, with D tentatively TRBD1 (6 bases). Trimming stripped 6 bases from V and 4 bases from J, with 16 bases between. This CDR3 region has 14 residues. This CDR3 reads CASRPGTNTYEQYF. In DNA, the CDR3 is TGTGCCAGCAGGCCCGGGACAAATACTTACGAGCAGTACTTC.

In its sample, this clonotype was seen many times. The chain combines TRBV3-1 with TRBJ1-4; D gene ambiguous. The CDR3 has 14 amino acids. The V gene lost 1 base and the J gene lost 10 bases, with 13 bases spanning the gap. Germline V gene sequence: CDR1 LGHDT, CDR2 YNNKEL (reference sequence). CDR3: CASSQAEMVGKLFF. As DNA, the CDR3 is TGTGCCAGCAGCCAAGCGGAAATGGTTGGAAAACTGTTTTTT.

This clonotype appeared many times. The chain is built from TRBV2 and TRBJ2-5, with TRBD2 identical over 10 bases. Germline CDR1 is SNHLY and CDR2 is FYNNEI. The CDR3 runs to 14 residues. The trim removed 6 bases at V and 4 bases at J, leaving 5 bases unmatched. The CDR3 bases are TGTGCCAGCAGGAGGAGCGGGGGGGGAGAGACCCAGTACTTC. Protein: CASRRSGGGETQYF. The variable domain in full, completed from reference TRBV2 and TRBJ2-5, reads EPEVTQTPSHQVTQMGQEVILRCVPISNHLYFYWYRQILGQKVEFLVSFYNNEISEKSEIFDDQFSVERPDGSNFTLKIRSTKLEDSAMYFCASRRSGGGETQYFGPGTRLLVL.

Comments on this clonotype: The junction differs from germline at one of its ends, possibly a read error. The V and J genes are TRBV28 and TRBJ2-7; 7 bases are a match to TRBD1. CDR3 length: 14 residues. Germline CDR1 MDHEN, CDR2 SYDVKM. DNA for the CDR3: TGTGCCAGCAGAAATCCGGGACAGCCCTACGAGCAGTGCTTC. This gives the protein CASRNPGQPYEQCF.

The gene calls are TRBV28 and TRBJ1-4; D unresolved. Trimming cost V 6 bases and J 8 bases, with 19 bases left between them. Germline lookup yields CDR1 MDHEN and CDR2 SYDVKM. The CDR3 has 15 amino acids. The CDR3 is CASSLLPRAGEKLFF. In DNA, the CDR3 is TGTGCCAGCAGCTTGTTACCCCGGGCCGGGGAAAAACTGTTTTTT.

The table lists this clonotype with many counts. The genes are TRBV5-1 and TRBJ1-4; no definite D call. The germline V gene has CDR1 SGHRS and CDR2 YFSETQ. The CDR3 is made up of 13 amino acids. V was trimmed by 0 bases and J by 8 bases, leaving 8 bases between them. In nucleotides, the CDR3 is TGCGCCAGCAGCTTGGGGAGAGAGGAAAAACTGTTTTTT. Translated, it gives CASSLGREEKLFF.

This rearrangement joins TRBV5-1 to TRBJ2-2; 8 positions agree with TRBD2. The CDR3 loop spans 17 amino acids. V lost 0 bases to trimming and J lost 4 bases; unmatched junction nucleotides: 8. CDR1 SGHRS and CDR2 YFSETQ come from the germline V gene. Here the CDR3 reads CASSLVGLAEGTGELFF. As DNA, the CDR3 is TGCGCCAGCAGCTTGGTCGGACTAGCTGAGGGCACCGGGGAGCTGTTTTTT.

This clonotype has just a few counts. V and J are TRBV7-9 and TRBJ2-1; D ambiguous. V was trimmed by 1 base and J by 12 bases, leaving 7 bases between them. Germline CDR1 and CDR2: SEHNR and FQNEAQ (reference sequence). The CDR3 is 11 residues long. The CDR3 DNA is TGTGCCAGCAGCTTAGACACCCGGCAGTTCTTC. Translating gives CASSLDTRQFF.

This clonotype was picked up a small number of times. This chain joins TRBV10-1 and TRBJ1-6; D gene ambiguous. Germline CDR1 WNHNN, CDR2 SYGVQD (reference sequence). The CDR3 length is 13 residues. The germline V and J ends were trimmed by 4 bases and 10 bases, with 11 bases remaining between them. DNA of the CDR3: TGCGCCAGCAGTGTTGGCCTAAAGTCACCCCTCCACTTT. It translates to CASSVGLKSPLHF.

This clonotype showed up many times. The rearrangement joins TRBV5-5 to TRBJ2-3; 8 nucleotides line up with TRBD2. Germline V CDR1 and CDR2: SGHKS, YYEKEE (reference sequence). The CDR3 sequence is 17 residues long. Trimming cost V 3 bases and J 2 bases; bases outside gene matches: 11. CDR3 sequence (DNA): TGTGCCAGCAGCTCCCTCACCACGCGGGGGGCCACAGATACGCAGTATTTT. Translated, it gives CASSSLTTRGATDTQYF.

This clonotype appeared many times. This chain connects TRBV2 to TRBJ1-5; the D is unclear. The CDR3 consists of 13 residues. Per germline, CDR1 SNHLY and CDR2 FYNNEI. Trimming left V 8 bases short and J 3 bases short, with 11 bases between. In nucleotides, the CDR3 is TGTGCCAGCGGATCGGGAGTCAATCAGCCCCAGCATTTT. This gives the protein CASGSGVNQPQHF.

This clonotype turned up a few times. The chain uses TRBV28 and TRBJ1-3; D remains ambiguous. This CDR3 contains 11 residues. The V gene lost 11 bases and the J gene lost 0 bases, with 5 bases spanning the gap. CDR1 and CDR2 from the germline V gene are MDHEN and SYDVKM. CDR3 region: CAGISGNTIYF. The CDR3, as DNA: TGTGCCGGTATCTCTGGAAACACCATATATTTT.

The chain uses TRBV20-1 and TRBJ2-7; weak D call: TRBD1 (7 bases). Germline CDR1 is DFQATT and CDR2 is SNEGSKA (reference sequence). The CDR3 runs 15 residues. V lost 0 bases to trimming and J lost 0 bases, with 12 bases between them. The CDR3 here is CSARDPGGISYEQYF. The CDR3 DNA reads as TGCAGTGCTAGAGATCCAGGGGGGATCTCCTACGAGCAGTACTTC.

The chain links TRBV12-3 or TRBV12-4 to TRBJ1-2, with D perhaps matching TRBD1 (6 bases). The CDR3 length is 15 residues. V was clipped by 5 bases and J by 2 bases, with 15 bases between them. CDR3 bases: TGTGCCAGCAGTCAACGCCGGACAGTAAACTATGGCTACACCTTC. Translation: CASSQRRTVNYGYTF.

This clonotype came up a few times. The DNA for the CDR3 is TGTGCCAGCAGCTTAACGGACAGCAACTCCTACGAGCAGTACTTC. Amino acid sequence: CASSLTDSNSYEQYF. The V gene is TRBV7-6, the J gene TRBJ2-7, with a weak D call TRBD1 (6 bases). Germline V gives CDR1 SGHVS, CDR2 FNYEAQ. The CDR3 has 15 residues. The germline V and J ends were trimmed by 2 bases and 0 bases, with 11 bases remaining between them.

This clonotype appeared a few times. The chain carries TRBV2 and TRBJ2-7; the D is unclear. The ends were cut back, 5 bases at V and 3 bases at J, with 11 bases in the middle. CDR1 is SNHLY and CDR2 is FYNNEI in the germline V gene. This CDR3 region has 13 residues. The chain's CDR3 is CASSLVQIYEQYF. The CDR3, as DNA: TGTGCCAGCAGTCTGGTACAGATCTACGAGCAGTACTTC.

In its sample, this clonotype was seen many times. DNA for the CDR3: TGCAGTGCTACCAGGGGACAAGAGACCCAGTACTTC. This gives the protein CSATRGQETQYF. This rearrangement joins TRBV20-1 to TRBJ2-5, with D perhaps matching TRBD1 (6 bases). Per germline, CDR1 DFQATT and CDR2 SNEGSKA (reference sequence). Trimming took off 4 bases at V and 2 bases at J, with 8 bases between the two ends. CDR3 size: 12 residues.

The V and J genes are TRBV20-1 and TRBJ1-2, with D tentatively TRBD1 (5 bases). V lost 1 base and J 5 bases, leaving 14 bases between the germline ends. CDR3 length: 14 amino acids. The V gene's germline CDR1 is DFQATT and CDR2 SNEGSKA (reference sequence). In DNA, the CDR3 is TGCAGTGCTAGAGTTCCCAGTAGGGGATATGGCTACACCTTC. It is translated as CSARVPSRGYGYTF.